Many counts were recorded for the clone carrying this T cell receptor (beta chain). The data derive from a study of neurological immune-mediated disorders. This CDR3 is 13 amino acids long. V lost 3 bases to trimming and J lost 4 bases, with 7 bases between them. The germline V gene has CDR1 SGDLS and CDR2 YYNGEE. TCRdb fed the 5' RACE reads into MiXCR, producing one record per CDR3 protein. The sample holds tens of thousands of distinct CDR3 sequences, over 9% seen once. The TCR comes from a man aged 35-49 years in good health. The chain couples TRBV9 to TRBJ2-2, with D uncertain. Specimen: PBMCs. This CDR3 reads CASSAMTTGELFF. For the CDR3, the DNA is TGTGCCAGCAGCGCGATGACCACCGGGGAGCTGTTTTTT. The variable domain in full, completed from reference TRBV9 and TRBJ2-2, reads DSGVTQTPKHLITATGQRVTLRCSPRSGDLSVYWYQQSLDQGLQFLIQYYNGEERAKGNILERFSAQQFPDLHSELNLSSLELGDSALYFCASSAMTTGELFFGEGSRLTVL.